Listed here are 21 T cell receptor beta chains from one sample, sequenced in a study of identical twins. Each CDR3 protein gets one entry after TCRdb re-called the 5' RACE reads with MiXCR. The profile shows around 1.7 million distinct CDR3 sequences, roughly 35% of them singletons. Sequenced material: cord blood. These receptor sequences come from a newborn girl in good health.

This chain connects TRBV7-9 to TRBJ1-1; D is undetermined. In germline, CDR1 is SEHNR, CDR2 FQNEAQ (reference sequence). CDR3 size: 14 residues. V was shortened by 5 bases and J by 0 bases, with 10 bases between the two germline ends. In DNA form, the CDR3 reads TGTGCCAGCAGCACGGCGCTCATGAACACTGAAGCTTTCTTT. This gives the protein CASSTALMNTEAFF.

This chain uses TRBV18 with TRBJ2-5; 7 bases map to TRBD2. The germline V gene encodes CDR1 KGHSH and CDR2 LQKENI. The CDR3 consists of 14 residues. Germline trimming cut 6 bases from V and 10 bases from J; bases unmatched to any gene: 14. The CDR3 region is CASSRDYGGVFQYF. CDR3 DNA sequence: TGTGCCAGCTCCCGGGACTATGGCGGCGTATTCCAGTACTTC.

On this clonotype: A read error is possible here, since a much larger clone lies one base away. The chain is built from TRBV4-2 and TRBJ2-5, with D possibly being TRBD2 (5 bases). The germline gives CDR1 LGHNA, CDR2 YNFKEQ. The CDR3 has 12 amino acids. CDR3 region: CAGSQQLGKQYF. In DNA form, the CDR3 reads TGTGCCGGCAGCCAGCAACTAGGCAAGCAGTACTTC.

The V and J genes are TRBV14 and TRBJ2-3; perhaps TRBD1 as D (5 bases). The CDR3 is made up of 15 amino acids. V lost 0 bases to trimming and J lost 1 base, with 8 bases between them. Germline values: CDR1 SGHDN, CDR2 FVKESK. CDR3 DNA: TGTGCCAGCAGCCAAGATCTCAGGGGCACAGATACGCAGTATTTT. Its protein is CASSQDLRGTDTQYF.

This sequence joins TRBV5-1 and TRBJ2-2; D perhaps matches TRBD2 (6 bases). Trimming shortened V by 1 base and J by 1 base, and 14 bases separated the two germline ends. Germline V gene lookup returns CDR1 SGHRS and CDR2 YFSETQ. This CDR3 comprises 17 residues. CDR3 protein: CASSLRSGLMNTGELFF. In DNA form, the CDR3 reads TGCGCCAGCAGCTTGAGGTCGGGACTCATGAACACCGGGGAGCTGTTTTTT. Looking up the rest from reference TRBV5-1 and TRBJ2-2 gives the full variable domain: KAGVTQTPRYLIKTRGQQVTLSCSPISGHRSVSWYQQTPGQGLQFLFEYFSETQRNKGNFPGRFSGRQFSNSRSEMNVSTLELGDSALYLCASSLRSGLMNTGELFFGEGSRLTVL.

Here the CDR3 DNA reads TGTGCCAGCAGTTACTCCCGGGCTGGAAAACTGTTTTTT. Encoded protein: CASSYSRAGKLFF. The gene calls are TRBV6-5 and TRBJ1-4; no definite D call. Germline CDR1 and CDR2: MNHEY and SVGAGI. CDR3 length: 13 amino acids. V lost 0 bases, J lost 10 bases, and 9 bases lay in between.

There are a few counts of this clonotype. CDR3: CSAPGVIPSTDTQYF. CDR3 nucleotides: TGCAGTGCTCCCGGGGTGATCCCAAGCACAGATACGCAGTATTTT. The chain employs TRBV20-1 and TRBJ2-3; possibly TRBD2 for D (5 bases). CDR1 is DFQATT and CDR2 is SNEGSKA in the germline V gene (reference sequence). This CDR3 has 15 residues. The germline V and J ends were trimmed by 5 bases and 0 bases, with 15 bases remaining between them.

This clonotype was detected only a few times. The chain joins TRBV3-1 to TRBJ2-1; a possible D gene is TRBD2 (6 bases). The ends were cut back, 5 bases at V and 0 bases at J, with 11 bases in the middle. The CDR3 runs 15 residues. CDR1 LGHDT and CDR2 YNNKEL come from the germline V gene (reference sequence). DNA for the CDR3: TGTGCCAGCAGCTCCCCGGGACTCTCCTACAATGAGCAGTTCTTC. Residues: CASSSPGLSYNEQFF.

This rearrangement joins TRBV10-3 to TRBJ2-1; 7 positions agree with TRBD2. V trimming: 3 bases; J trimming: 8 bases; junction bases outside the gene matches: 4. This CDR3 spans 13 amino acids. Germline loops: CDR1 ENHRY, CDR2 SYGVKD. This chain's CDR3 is CAISESTSHEQFF. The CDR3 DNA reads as TGTGCCATCAGTGAATCGACTAGCCATGAGCAGTTCTTC.

The CDR3 region has the DNA TGTGCCAGTAGTCGCTCGACAGGGATGGGCGTCGGTGAAGCTTTCTTT. Amino acid sequence: CASSRSTGMGVGEAFF. The chain recombines TRBV19 with TRBJ1-1; 7 nucleotides match TRBD1. CDR1 and CDR2 (germline): LNHDA, SQIVND (reference sequence). This CDR3 contains 16 residues. V shed 5 bases and J 7 bases; nucleotides not matched to a gene: 16.

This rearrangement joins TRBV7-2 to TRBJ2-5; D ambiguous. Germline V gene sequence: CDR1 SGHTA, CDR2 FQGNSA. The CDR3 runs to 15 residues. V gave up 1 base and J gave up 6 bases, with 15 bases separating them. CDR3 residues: CASSLELGFGKTQYF. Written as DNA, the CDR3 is TGTGCCAGCAGCTTAGAGCTGGGTTTCGGAAAGACCCAGTACTTC.

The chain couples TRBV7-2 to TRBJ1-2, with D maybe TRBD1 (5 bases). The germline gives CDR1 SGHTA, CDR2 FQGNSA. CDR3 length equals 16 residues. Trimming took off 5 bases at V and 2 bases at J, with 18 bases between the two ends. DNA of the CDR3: TGTGCCAGCAGCCCTGCTTCAGGGACGGGGAACTATGGCTACACCTTC. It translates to CASSPASGTGNYGYTF.

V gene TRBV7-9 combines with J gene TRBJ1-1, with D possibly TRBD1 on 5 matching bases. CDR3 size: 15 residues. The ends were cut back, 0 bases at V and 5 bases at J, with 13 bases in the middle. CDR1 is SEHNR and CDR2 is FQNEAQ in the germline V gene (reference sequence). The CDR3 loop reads CASSLAAGRATEAFF. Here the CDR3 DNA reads TGTGCCAGCAGCTTAGCGGCAGGGAGAGCAACTGAAGCTTTCTTT. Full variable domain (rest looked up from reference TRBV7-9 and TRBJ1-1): DTGVSQNPRHKITKRGQNVTFRCDPISEHNRLYWYRQTLGQGPEFLTYFQNEAQLEKSRLLSDRFSAERPKGSFSTLEIQRTEQGDSAMYLCASSLAAGRATEAFFGQGTRLTVV.

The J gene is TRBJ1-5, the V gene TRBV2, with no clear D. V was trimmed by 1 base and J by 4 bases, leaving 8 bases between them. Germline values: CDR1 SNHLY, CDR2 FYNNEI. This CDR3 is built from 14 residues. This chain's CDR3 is CASSEDIPNQPQHF. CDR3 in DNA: TGTGCCAGCAGTGAAGATATCCCGAATCAGCCCCAGCATTTT.

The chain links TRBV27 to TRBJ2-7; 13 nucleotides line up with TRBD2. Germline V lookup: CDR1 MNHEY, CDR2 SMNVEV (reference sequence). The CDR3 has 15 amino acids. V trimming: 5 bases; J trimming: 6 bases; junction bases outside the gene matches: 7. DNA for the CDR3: TGTGCCAGCAGTCCAATGGGACTAGCGGGATCCGAGCAGTACTTC. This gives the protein CASSPMGLAGSEQYF.

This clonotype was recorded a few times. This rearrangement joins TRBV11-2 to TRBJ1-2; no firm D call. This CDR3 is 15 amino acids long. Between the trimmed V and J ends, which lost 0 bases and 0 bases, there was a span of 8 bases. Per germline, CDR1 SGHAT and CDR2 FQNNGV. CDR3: CASSLDFRANYGYTF. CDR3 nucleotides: TGTGCCAGCAGCTTAGATTTTCGGGCTAACTATGGCTACACCTTC.

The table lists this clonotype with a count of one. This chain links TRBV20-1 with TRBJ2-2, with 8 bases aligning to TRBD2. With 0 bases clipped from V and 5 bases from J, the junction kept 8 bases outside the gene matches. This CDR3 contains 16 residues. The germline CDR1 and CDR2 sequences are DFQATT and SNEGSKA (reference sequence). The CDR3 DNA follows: TGCAGTGCTAGAGATGGCCTAGCGGGCATAACCGGGGAGCTGTTTTTT. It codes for CSARDGLAGITGELFF.

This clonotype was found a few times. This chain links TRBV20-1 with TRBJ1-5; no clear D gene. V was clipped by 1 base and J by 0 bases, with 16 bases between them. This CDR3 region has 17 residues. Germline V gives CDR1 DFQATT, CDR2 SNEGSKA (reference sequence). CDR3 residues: CSARGTTGTYSNQPQHF. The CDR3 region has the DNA TGCAGTGCTAGAGGGACGACGGGTACCTATAGCAATCAGCCCCAGCATTTT.

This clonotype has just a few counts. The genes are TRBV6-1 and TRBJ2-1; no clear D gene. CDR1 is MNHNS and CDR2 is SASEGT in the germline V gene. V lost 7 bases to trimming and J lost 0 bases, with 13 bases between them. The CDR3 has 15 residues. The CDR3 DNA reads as TGTGCCAGCATGGGGTCTGTTAGCTCCTACAATGAGCAGTTCTTC. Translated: CASMGSVSSYNEQFF.

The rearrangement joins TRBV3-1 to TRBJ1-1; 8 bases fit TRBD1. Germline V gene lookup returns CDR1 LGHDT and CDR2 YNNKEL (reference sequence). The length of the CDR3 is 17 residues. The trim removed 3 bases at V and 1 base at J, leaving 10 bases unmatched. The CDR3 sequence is CASSQGQVRGRNTEAFF. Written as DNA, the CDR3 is TGTGCCAGCAGCCAGGGACAGGTTAGAGGAAGGAACACTGAAGCTTTCTTT.

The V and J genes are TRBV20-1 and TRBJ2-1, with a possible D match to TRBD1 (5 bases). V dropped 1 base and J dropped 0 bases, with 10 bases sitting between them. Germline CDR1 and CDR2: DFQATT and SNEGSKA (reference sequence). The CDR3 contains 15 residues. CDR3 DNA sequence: TGCAGTGCTAGAGGTCACAGGAGCTCCTACAATGAGCAGTTCTTC. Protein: CSARGHRSSYNEQFF.